The rows below give T cell receptor beta chains drawn from one sample of a study of cytomegalovirus exposure and HLA in healthy donors. Produced via immunoSEQ multiplex PCR; TCRdb's table is partial and in-frame only. The data show roughly 100,000 clones, approximately 82% seen once. Source material: PBMCs. The receptors come from a man in his forties in good health and CMV-seropositive. The CDR3 runs from the conserved cysteine through the conserved F or W. A D gene is named only where the DNA matches it firmly. Rows give clone size only sometimes, using once, few, many, or a class for an expanded clone.

d_call: .; v_call: TRBV28; clone_size: .; j_call: TRBJ1-5; cdr3_aa: CASSLRQAGQPQHF; cdr3_nt: TGTGCCAGCAGTCTACGACAGGCAGGGCAGCCCCAGCATTTT
d_call: .; v_call: TRBV2; clone_size: few; j_call: TRBJ1-6; cdr3_aa: CASSSRTDNSPLHF; cdr3_nt: TGTGCCAGCAGTTCCAGAACCGATAATTCACCCCTCCACTTT
d_call: TRBD2; v_call: TRBV5-3; clone_size: .; j_call: TRBJ2-7; cdr3_aa: CARSSRFGLAGVEQYF; cdr3_nt: TGTGCCAGAAGCAGTAGGTTCGGACTAGCGGGGGTTGAGCAGTACTTC
d_call: .; v_call: TRBV30; clone_size: .; j_call: TRBJ1-2; cdr3_aa: CAWSVRGSVGYTF; cdr3_nt: TGTGCCTGGAGTGTACGAGGGTCGGTTGGCTACACCTTC
d_call: .; v_call: TRBV19; clone_size: .; j_call: TRBJ1-2; cdr3_aa: CASSTGLFYGYTF; cdr3_nt: TGTGCCAGTAGTACGGGACTGTTCTATGGCTACACCTTC
d_call: TRBD1; v_call: TRBV6-5; clone_size: .; j_call: TRBJ1-1; cdr3_aa: CASNLRETGGTEAFF; cdr3_nt: TGTGCCAGCAACCTGCGCGAAACAGGGGGCACTGAAGCTTTCTTT
d_call: .; v_call: TRBV29-1; clone_size: .; j_call: TRBJ1-1; cdr3_aa: CSVETPRVRTEAFF; cdr3_nt: TGCAGCGTTGAAACTCCGAGGGTTCGCACTGAAGCTTTCTTT
d_call: TRBD2; v_call: TRBV18; clone_size: .; j_call: TRBJ2-5; cdr3_aa: CASSPGLVETQYF; cdr3_nt: TGTGCCAGCTCACCTGGACTAGTCGAGACCCAGTACTTC
d_call: .; v_call: TRBV13; clone_size: .; j_call: TRBJ1-1; cdr3_aa: CASSLEAGRMTEAFF; cdr3_nt: TGTGCCAGCAGCTTAGAGGCGGGGAGGATGACTGAAGCTTTCTTT
d_call: TRBD2; v_call: TRBV6-6; clone_size: .; j_call: TRBJ2-7; cdr3_aa: CASILGTSGPYEQYF; cdr3_nt: TGTGCCAGCATCCTTGGGACTAGCGGTCCCTACGAGCAGTACTTC
d_call: .; v_call: TRBV19; clone_size: few; j_call: TRBJ1-2; cdr3_aa: CASSPQPRGLSIF; cdr3_nt: TGTGCCAGTAGTCCACAACCCCGGGGACTGTCAATCTTC
d_call: .; v_call: TRBV6-5; clone_size: .; j_call: TRBJ2-2; cdr3_aa: CASREEGRELFF; cdr3_nt: TGTGCCAGCAGAGAAGAGGGCCGGGAGCTGTTTTTT
d_call: .; v_call: TRBV10-3; clone_size: .; j_call: TRBJ1-2; cdr3_aa: CAISESIEANYGYTF; cdr3_nt: TGTGCCATCAGTGAGTCTATAGAGGCTAACTATGGCTACACCTTC
d_call: TRBD1; v_call: TRBV27; clone_size: few; j_call: TRBJ2-7; cdr3_aa: CASRAEGGLSPGYEQYF; cdr3_nt: TGTGCCAGCAGAGCCGAAGGGGGCTTAAGTCCGGGCTACGAGCAGTACTTC
d_call: .; v_call: TRBV9; clone_size: .; j_call: TRBJ2-1; cdr3_aa: CASSASSDWRSYNEQFF; cdr3_nt: TGTGCCAGCAGCGCTTCTTCAGACTGGCGATCCTACAATGAGCAGTTCTTC
d_call: TRBD2; v_call: TRBV4-2; clone_size: .; j_call: TRBJ2-2; cdr3_aa: CASSQGISGSSTGELFF; cdr3_nt: TGTGCCAGCAGCCAAGGGATTAGCGGGTCATCCACCGGGGAGCTGTTTTTT
d_call: TRBD2; v_call: TRBV7-2; clone_size: .; j_call: TRBJ2-7; cdr3_aa: CASSLGLAFVYEQYF; cdr3_nt: TGTGCCAGCAGCTTGGGACTAGCGTTTGTTTACGAGCAGTACTTC
d_call: .; v_call: TRBV5-1; clone_size: .; j_call: TRBJ2-1; cdr3_aa: CASSLATGNEQFF; cdr3_nt: TGCGCCAGCAGCTTGGCTACGGGGAATGAGCAGTTCTTC
d_call: TRBD2; v_call: TRBV9; clone_size: .; j_call: TRBJ2-5; cdr3_aa: CASSFRLAGGGETQYF; cdr3_nt: TGTGCCAGCAGCTTCCGACTAGCGGGGGGGGGTGAGACCCAGTACTTC
d_call: .; v_call: TRBV5-4; clone_size: .; j_call: TRBJ1-3; cdr3_aa: CASSLGSGGRSGNTIYF; cdr3_nt: TGTGCCAGCAGCTTGGGGTCGGGGGGGCGCTCCGGAAACACCATATATTTT
d_call: TRBD1; v_call: TRBV6-4; clone_size: .; j_call: TRBJ2-1; cdr3_aa: CASSAAPPDRAPTYNEQFF; cdr3_nt: TGTGCCAGCAGTGCCGCCCCCCCCGACAGGGCCCCTACCTACAATGAGCAGTTCTTC
d_call: TRBD1; v_call: TRBV18; clone_size: .; j_call: TRBJ1-1; cdr3_aa: CASSPRGQGGTEAFF; cdr3_nt: TGTGCCAGCTCACCACGAGGACAGGGCGGGACTGAAGCTTTCTTT
d_call: TRBD2; v_call: TRBV11-2; clone_size: .; j_call: TRBJ2-3; cdr3_aa: CASSLLAGGTDTQYF; cdr3_nt: TGTGCCAGCAGCCTACTAGCGGGAGGAACAGATACGCAGTATTTT
d_call: .; v_call: TRBV5-5; clone_size: .; j_call: TRBJ2-3; cdr3_aa: CASSLFVTDTQYF; cdr3_nt: TGTGCCAGCAGCCTCTTTGTCACAGATACGCAGTATTTT
d_call: .; v_call: TRBV19; clone_size: .; j_call: TRBJ1-4; cdr3_aa: CASRGGAALEKLFF; cdr3_nt: TGTGCCAGTAGGGGAGGGGCCGCCTTGGAAAAACTGTTTTTT
d_call: TRBD1; v_call: TRBV15; clone_size: .; j_call: TRBJ2-1; cdr3_aa: CATSREGQAQTYNEQFF; cdr3_nt: TGTGCCACCAGCAGAGAGGGACAGGCCCAAACCTACAATGAGCAGTTCTTC
d_call: TRBD1; v_call: TRBV28; clone_size: .; j_call: TRBJ1-4; cdr3_aa: CASSSTRGRNEKLFF; cdr3_nt: TGTGCCAGCAGTTCTACCAGGGGGCGCAACGAAAAACTGTTTTTT
d_call: .; v_call: TRBV27; clone_size: few; j_call: TRBJ2-7; cdr3_aa: CASRPGVSGPYEQYF; cdr3_nt: TGTGCCAGCAGGCCCGGGGTGAGCGGCCCCTACGAGCAGTACTTC
d_call: .; v_call: TRBV19; clone_size: .; j_call: TRBJ2-1; cdr3_aa: CASRGGFSYNEQFF; cdr3_nt: TGTGCCAGTAGGGGAGGATTTTCCTACAATGAGCAGTTCTTC
d_call: TRBD1; v_call: TRBV7-2; clone_size: once; j_call: TRBJ2-2; cdr3_aa: CASTNLPGTGAGELFF; cdr3_nt: TGTGCCAGCACCAACCTACCTGGGACAGGGGCCGGGGAGCTGTTTTTT
d_call: .; v_call: TRBV7-2; clone_size: .; j_call: TRBJ2-5; cdr3_aa: CASSLIRGPQETQYF; cdr3_nt: TGTGCCAGCAGCCTTATCAGGGGACCCCAAGAGACCCAGTACTTC
d_call: .; v_call: TRBV9; clone_size: .; j_call: TRBJ1-3; cdr3_aa: CASSTRGGNTIYF; cdr3_nt: TGTGCCAGCAGCACTCGGGGAGGAAACACCATATATTTT
d_call: TRBD1; v_call: TRBV7-6; clone_size: once; j_call: TRBJ2-3; cdr3_aa: CASSLSPGTGVTDTQYF; cdr3_nt: TGTGCCAGCAGCTTAAGCCCCGGGACAGGAGTCACAGATACGCAGTATTTT
d_call: .; v_call: TRBV30; clone_size: once; j_call: TRBJ1-2; cdr3_aa: CAWSFGHFGYTF; cdr3_nt: TGTGCCTGGAGTTTTGGACACTTTGGCTACACCTTC
d_call: TRBD1; v_call: TRBV4-3; clone_size: .; j_call: TRBJ2-7; cdr3_aa: CASSPYRGPRYEQYF; cdr3_nt: TGCGCCAGCAGCCCCTACAGGGGGCCTCGGTACGAGCAGTACTTC
d_call: .; v_call: TRBV7-9; clone_size: .; j_call: TRBJ2-1; cdr3_aa: CASSGGLAWSYNEQFF; cdr3_nt: TGTGCCAGCTCCGGGGGTCTGGCATGGTCCTACAATGAGCAGTTCTTC
d_call: .; v_call: TRBV15; clone_size: .; j_call: TRBJ2-3; cdr3_aa: CATSRGLYTDTQYF; cdr3_nt: TGTGCCACCAGCAGAGGACTTTACACAGATACGCAGTATTTT
d_call: TRBD2; v_call: TRBV4-1; clone_size: .; j_call: TRBJ2-3; cdr3_aa: CASSQAPSGGTDTQYF; cdr3_nt: TGCGCCAGCAGCCAGGCACCTAGCGGGGGCACAGATACGCAGTATTTT
d_call: .; v_call: TRBV9; clone_size: .; j_call: TRBJ1-1; cdr3_aa: CASSLGGTTNTEAFF; cdr3_nt: TGTGCCAGCAGCTTGGGGGGGACAACGAACACTGAAGCTTTCTTT
d_call: .; v_call: TRBV7-9; clone_size: .; j_call: TRBJ1-4; cdr3_aa: CASSLSGGLAGSEKLFF; cdr3_nt: TGTGCCAGCAGCTTAAGCGGAGGGCTCGCGGGCAGTGAAAAACTGTTTTTT
d_call: TRBD2; v_call: TRBV2; clone_size: .; j_call: TRBJ2-4; cdr3_aa: CASLGLAGAGNSQYF; cdr3_nt: TGTGCCAGTCTTGGACTAGCGGGGGCGGGAAACAGTCAGTACTTC
d_call: .; v_call: TRBV7-2; clone_size: .; j_call: TRBJ1-5; cdr3_aa: CASSPRGNQPQHF; cdr3_nt: TGTGCCAGCAGCCCCCGGGGTAATCAGCCCCAGCATTTT
d_call: TRBD1; v_call: TRBV14; clone_size: .; j_call: TRBJ2-5; cdr3_aa: CASSQRAGGEETQYF; cdr3_nt: TGTGCCAGCAGCCAGCGTGCAGGGGGCGAAGAGACCCAGTACTTC
d_call: .; v_call: TRBV21-1; clone_size: few; j_call: TRBJ2-7; cdr3_aa: CASSKVLSGGAPSYEQYF; cdr3_nt: TGTGCCAGCAGCAAAGTTCTGTCAGGGGGCGCGCCCTCCTACGAGCAGTACTTC
d_call: .; v_call: TRBV10-1; clone_size: .; j_call: TRBJ2-2; cdr3_aa: CASSVASRTGELFF; cdr3_nt: TGCGCCAGCAGTGTTGCTAGCAGGACCGGGGAGCTGTTTTTT
d_call: TRBD1; v_call: TRBV7-9; clone_size: .; j_call: TRBJ1-5; cdr3_aa: CASSNGQGINQPQHF; cdr3_nt: TGTGCCAGCAGCAACGGACAGGGCATTAATCAGCCCCAGCATTTT
d_call: .; v_call: TRBV6-5; clone_size: .; j_call: TRBJ2-7; cdr3_aa: CASSLDPGSSYEQYF; cdr3_nt: TGTGCCAGCAGTTTGGATCCGGGGAGCTCCTACGAGCAGTACTTC
d_call: TRBD1; v_call: TRBV6-1; clone_size: .; j_call: TRBJ2-7; cdr3_aa: CASSVSPQGARVEQYF; cdr3_nt: TGTGCCAGCAGTGTCTCCCCACAGGGGGCGCGCGTCGAGCAGTACTTC
d_call: .; v_call: TRBV7-9; clone_size: .; j_call: TRBJ1-1; cdr3_aa: CASSLAAGRNTEAFF; cdr3_nt: TGTGCCAGCAGCTTAGCCGCAGGGCGAAACACTGAAGCTTTCTTT
d_call: TRBD1; v_call: TRBV19; clone_size: .; j_call: TRBJ2-3; cdr3_aa: CASSTQGAWTDTQYF; cdr3_nt: TGTGCCAGTAGTACCCAGGGGGCTTGGACAGATACGCAGTATTTT
d_call: .; v_call: TRBV7-6; clone_size: few; j_call: TRBJ2-1; cdr3_aa: CASSLGGVLNNEQFF; cdr3_nt: TGTGCCAGCAGCTTAGGGGGCGTCTTAAACAATGAGCAGTTCTTC